The sequence of this T cell receptor beta chain was determined in a study of regulatory T cells in long-lasting Graves disease. The study's findings and limits: Accuracy may have suffered from the small sample size. Comparison showed that persistent patients shared more public clonotypes (2,741) than new patients (about 970).

Time point: persistent/refractory GD, antithyroid drugs over 5 years with positive TRAb. The TCR library was made from RNA extracted from PBMCs. A word on this clonotype: Its antigen is currently unknown.

The length of the CDR3 is 15 residues. With 1 base removed from V and 0 bases from J, the gap between germline ends came to 6 bases. Germline lookup yields CDR1 MGHRA and CDR2 YSYEKL. In building TCR beta libraries, iRepertoire HTBI primers were used together with Arm-PCR of CDR3 regions. MiXCR was run by TCRdb on the multiplex PCR reads, yielding one entry per CDR3 protein. The sample shows roughly 500,000 distinct CDR3 sequences, roughly 21% of them seen only once. Here the sequenced sample was peripheral blood mononuclear cells (PBMCs), taken when the disease was refractory, from a patient treated with antithyroid drugs. The TCR sequence derives from a female donor with Graves disease. The chain recombines TRBV4-1 with TRBJ2-2, with D perhaps assigned TRBD1 or TRBD2 (5 bases each). The chain's CDR3 is CASSQAGPNTGELFF. The CDR3 bases are TGCGCCAGCAGCCAAGCGGGGCCGAACACCGGGGAGCTGTTTTTT.